This T cell receptor beta chain was identified in a study of beta chain features in type 1 diabetes. Expressed TCRB transcripts got sequenced, as all isolated RNA was reverse transcribed. TCRdb's table, derived via immunoSEQ multiplex PCR, lists solely in-frame clones and lacks some. The sample has about 240,000 clones, approximately 15% seen once. The trim removed 2 bases at V and 4 bases at J, leaving 5 bases unmatched. This CDR3 is 15 amino acids long. With regard to this clone: Its antigen remains unknown.

CD45RO/CCR7/CD25/CD127/CD95/CD27 staining was used to isolate CD4+ naive, central memory, regulatory and stem cell-like memory cells by sorting. Study-wide results and caveats: Among patients with Type 1 diabetes, TCRB CDR3s were moderately but significantly shorter in every one of the four CD4+ subsets. These data did not resolve whether HLA type affects TCRB rearrangement. PCR might preferentially amplify shorter templates, equally in patients and controls. Junctions at VDJ sites from type 1 diabetes patients had fewer insertions and more deletions.

The receptor was isolated from a man younger than 45 with type 1 diabetes. The specimen was naive CD4+ T cells from blood. The chain joins TRBV23-1 to TRBJ2-1, with 7 bases matching TRBD1. TRBV23-1 is noted as an ORF with a role that remains uncertain. CDR3 loop: CASSQQTGTYNEQFF. The CDR3 DNA reads TGCGCCAGCAGTCAACAGACAGGGACATACAATGAGCAGTTCTTC.